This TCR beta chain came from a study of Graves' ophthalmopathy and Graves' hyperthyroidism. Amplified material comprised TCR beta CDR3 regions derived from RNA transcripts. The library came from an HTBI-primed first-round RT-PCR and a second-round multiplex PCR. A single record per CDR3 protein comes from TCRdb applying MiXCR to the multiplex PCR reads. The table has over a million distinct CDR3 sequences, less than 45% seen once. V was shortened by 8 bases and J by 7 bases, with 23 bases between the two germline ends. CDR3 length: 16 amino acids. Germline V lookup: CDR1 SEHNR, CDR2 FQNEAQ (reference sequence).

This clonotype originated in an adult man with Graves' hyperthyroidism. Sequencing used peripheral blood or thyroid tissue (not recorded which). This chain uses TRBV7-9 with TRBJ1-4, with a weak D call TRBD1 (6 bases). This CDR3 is CASGYGGRIRGEKLFF. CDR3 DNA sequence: TGTGCCAGCGGCTATGGGGGGCGGATTAGAGGTGAAAAACTGTTTTTT.